The T cell receptor beta chain described here comes from a study of post-analysis software for immune sequencing data. Study-wide context: Disease trajectories encompassed relapsing-remitting, secondary progressive and progressive-relapsing multiple sclerosis.

Worth noting for this clonotype: What it recognizes is unknown. The junction differs from germline at one of its ends, possibly a read error.

Prepared TCR beta cDNA libraries contained unique molecular identifiers. Each sample of roughly 0.85 to 11 million input T cells yielded approximately 500,000 cDNA molecules, so each molecule approximated one T cell. In TCRdb, the PCR reads were re-called with MiXCR into one record per CDR3 protein. The table has about 400,000 distinct CDR3 sequences, approximately 33% seen once. The study's findings and limits: When compared against controls, multiple sclerosis patients showed significantly lower normalized Chao1 diversity. Roughly 5 TRBV segments (TRBV5-6, TRBV5-1 and TRBV20-1 among them) occurred more frequently in patients than in controls. Co-batched samples clustered tightly together by F measure.

This CDR3 region has 12 residues. Per the germline V gene, CDR1 is DFQATT and CDR2 is SNEGSKA (reference sequence). Sequencing was done on a sample of blood. The origin of this receptor is a girl under 18 with multiple sclerosis. V gene TRBV20-1 combines with J gene TRBJ2-3; perhaps D is TRBD1 or TRBD2 (5 bases each). DNA of the CDR3: TGCAGCGCTAACGGGGCCACAGATACGCAGTATTTT. Translation: CSANGATDTQYF.